This T cell receptor beta chain was captured by sequencing in a study of T cell responses to AZD1222 COVID-19 vaccine. Regarding the study as a whole: Clonal diversity may have been underestimated, and the donors were mostly white British, with more females than males. Scientists sampled the repertoires only once the peak T cell response had passed. Dominant CD4 TCR responses targeted spike regions 160-218 and 743-854. Unmutated variant regions are reportedly the target of nearly half of TCRs that are spike-specific.

With 3 bases removed from V and 0 bases from J, the gap between germline ends came to 17 bases. In germline, CDR1 is LNHDA, CDR2 SQIVND (reference sequence). The CDR3 has 18 amino acids. With respect to this clone: The antigen is unknown.

The data were produced by immunoSEQ multiplex PCR, yet TCRdb's version contains in-frame clones alone and is incomplete. The sample contains under 250,000 clones, roughly 91% of which appear only once. The rearrangement joins TRBV19 to TRBJ1-4; D possibly corresponds to TRBD1 (5 bases). The receptor was derived from an adult in good health. The material sequenced was peripheral blood, taken on day 0 of MenACWY control vaccination. For the CDR3, the DNA is TGTGCCAGTAGTATTACAGGAACCAGGGCCGCAACTAATGAAAAACTGTTTTTT. Its translation: CASSITGTRAATNEKLFF.